This T cell receptor (beta chain) was recorded in a study of shared clonotypes between healthy human individuals. In the study overall: The people who gave samples were two women and three men aged 18 to 49.

Here immunoSEQ multiplex PCR was the method, and the copy in TCRdb shows in-frame clones only, minus some. Of millions of clones in the sample, around 93% were seen once. CD45RO-negative CD8 cells positively selected for CCR7 made up the naive population, which excluded terminally differentiated effector memory CD45RA+ cells. Sequencing was performed on naive CD8+ T cells from PBMCs. This receptor was obtained from a man between 18 and 29 years old in good health. Some clones in this sample may be carry-over from other donors' samples.

CDR3 DNA: TGTGCCAGCAGCTTATATGGGACAGGGTCTTACGAGCAGTACTTC. This gives the protein CASSLYGTGSYEQYF. The J gene is TRBJ2-7, the V gene TRBV7-3, with 9 nucleotides matching TRBD1. The V segment lost 2 bases and the J segment 4 bases; nucleotides outside the gene matches: 6. CDR3 size: 15 residues. Germline CDR1 reads SGHTA; CDR2 reads FQGTGA.